These T cell receptor beta chains were read from a single sample in a study of T cells in Graves' hyperthyroidism and ophthalmopathy. MiXCR, run by TCRdb on the multiplex PCR reads, gives a single entry per CDR3 protein. The sample lists hundreds of thousands of distinct CDR3 sequences; more than 15% were seen once. The source material was blood. The receptors originated from a woman aged 18-29 years with Graves' hyperthyroidism. Both conserved end residues are part of each CDR3. Fields, in order: V gene, J gene, clone size, D gene, CDR3 DNA, CDR3 protein. The D gene is left open where the match is weak. The size entry is marked missing in some rows and otherwise reads once, few, many or a size class.

V gene: TRBV7-2
J gene: TRBJ2-7
clone size: many
D gene: .
CDR3 DNA: TGTGCCAGCAGCTTACTCGGACAGCCTCCCTACGAGCAGTACTTC
CDR3 protein: CASSLLGQPPYEQYF

V gene: TRBV10-3
J gene: TRBJ1-1
clone size: .
D gene: TRBD1
CDR3 DNA: TGTGCCAAGCAACGGGACAGGGACACTGAAGCTTTCTTT
CDR3 protein: CAKQRDRDTEAFF

V gene: TRBV28
J gene: TRBJ2-1
clone size: many
D gene: .
CDR3 DNA: TGTGCCAGCAGTCCTTACCTCCCTGGGAATGAGCAGTTCTTC
CDR3 protein: CASSPYLPGNEQFF

V gene: TRBV9
J gene: TRBJ2-1
clone size: few
D gene: .
CDR3 DNA: TGTGCCAGCAGCGTAGAGATTAGCGTTGGCAGTGAGCAGTTCTTC
CDR3 protein: CASSVEISVGSEQFF

V gene: TRBV7-8
J gene: TRBJ2-1
clone size: many
D gene: .
CDR3 DNA: TGTGCCAGCAGCTCCCTTGGGGGCGGCGCCTACAATGAGCAGTTCTTC
CDR3 protein: CASSSLGGGAYNEQFF

V gene: TRBV18
J gene: TRBJ1-2
clone size: many
D gene: TRBD1
CDR3 DNA: TGTGCCAGCTCACCTGTGAGACAGGGCTATGGCTACACCTTC
CDR3 protein: CASSPVRQGYGYTF

V gene: TRBV2
J gene: TRBJ2-1
clone size: few
D gene: .
CDR3 DNA: TGTGCCAGCAGTGAAAACTGGAGGGGGGGCCTCGACAATGAGCAGTTCTTC
CDR3 protein: CASSENWRGGLDNEQFF

V gene: TRBV28
J gene: TRBJ2-5
clone size: many
D gene: .
CDR3 DNA: TGTGCCAGCAGTTTTTACTCAGAGACCCAGTACTTC
CDR3 protein: CASSFYSETQYF

V gene: TRBV20-1
J gene: TRBJ1-2
clone size: .
D gene: TRBD1
CDR3 DNA: TGCAGTGCTAGAGGGACAGGGGGCTACTATGGCTACACCTTC
CDR3 protein: CSARGTGGYYGYTF

V gene: TRBV27
J gene: TRBJ2-1
clone size: .
D gene: TRBD1
CDR3 DNA: TGTGCCAGCAGTGACCCGGGACAGGGCCAGTTCTTC
CDR3 protein: CASSDPGQGQFF

V gene: TRBV11-2
J gene: TRBJ2-7
clone size: many
D gene: .
CDR3 DNA: TGTGCCAGCAGCTTAGTGCGCGCGGGGCTCGAGAACTACGAGCAGTACTTC
CDR3 protein: CASSLVRAGLENYEQYF

V gene: TRBV4-2
J gene: TRBJ1-2
clone size: .
D gene: .
CDR3 DNA: TGTGCCAGCAGCCATGGGCTGTCAGGGGAGTCTAGCTATGGCTACACCTTC
CDR3 protein: CASSHGLSGESSYGYTF

V gene: TRBV12-3/TRBV12-4
J gene: TRBJ1-1
clone size: many
D gene: .
CDR3 DNA: TGTGCCAGCAGTCTCCCCCCAACGGACAGTAGGAACACTGAAGCTTTCTTT
CDR3 protein: CASSLPPTDSRNTEAFF

V gene: TRBV20-1
J gene: TRBJ1-4
clone size: few
D gene: .
CDR3 DNA: TGCAGTGCGGGGGGCCAGAGTAATGAAAAACTGTTTTTT
CDR3 protein: CSAGGQSNEKLFF

V gene: TRBV11-1
J gene: TRBJ2-5
clone size: .
D gene: .
CDR3 DNA: TGTGCCAGCAGCCCCGACAGAAACGGGGTCCAGTACTTC
CDR3 protein: CASSPDRNGVQYF

V gene: TRBV28
J gene: TRBJ2-2
clone size: many
D gene: .
CDR3 DNA: TGTGCCAGCAGTCCTTTCCTCTCCGGGGAGCTGTTTTTT
CDR3 protein: CASSPFLSGELFF

V gene: TRBV5-5
J gene: TRBJ1-4
clone size: few
D gene: .
CDR3 DNA: TGTGCCAGCAGCTTGGCCTTCGCGGGTGAAAAACTGTTTTTT
CDR3 protein: CASSLAFAGEKLFF

V gene: TRBV9
J gene: TRBJ2-7
clone size: many
D gene: TRBD2
CDR3 DNA: TGTGCCAGCAGCCAAGGGGTAGCGGGGGGCAACGAGCAGTACTTC
CDR3 protein: CASSQGVAGGNEQYF

V gene: TRBV7-6
J gene: TRBJ2-2
clone size: few
D gene: .
CDR3 DNA: TGTGCCAGCAGCCTAGATGCGCGGCGAACGGCCTCCGAGGCCGGGGAGCTGTTTTTT
CDR3 protein: CASSLDARRTASEAGELFF

V gene: TRBV5-1
J gene: TRBJ2-5
clone size: .
D gene: TRBD2
CDR3 DNA: TGCGCCAGCAGCTTGGTGGCGGGGACTAAAGAGACCCAGTACTTC
CDR3 protein: CASSLVAGTKETQYF

V gene: TRBV5-1
J gene: TRBJ2-7
clone size: .
D gene: TRBD1
CDR3 DNA: TGCGCCAGCAGCCTGGGGACAGGGCCCGACGAGCAGTACTTC
CDR3 protein: CASSLGTGPDEQYF

V gene: TRBV10-3
J gene: TRBJ2-2
clone size: .
D gene: .
CDR3 DNA: TGTGCCACCCAAAGGGACGAGGGACTTTTCGGGGAGCTGTTTTTT
CDR3 protein: CATQRDEGLFGELFF

V gene: TRBV11-2
J gene: TRBJ1-5
clone size: few
D gene: TRBD1
CDR3 DNA: TGTGCCAGCAGCCCACAGGGACAGGGGGTTACTCAGCCCCAGCATTTT
CDR3 protein: CASSPQGQGVTQPQHF

V gene: TRBV20-1
J gene: TRBJ1-4
clone size: many
D gene: .
CDR3 DNA: TGCAGTGCTATGACAGGCACTACTAATGAAAAACTGTTTTTT
CDR3 protein: CSAMTGTTNEKLFF

V gene: TRBV19
J gene: TRBJ1-5
clone size: .
D gene: .
CDR3 DNA: TGTGCCAGTACCCCCCGGGAAGAGGTGAATCAGCCCCAGCATTTT
CDR3 protein: CASTPREEVNQPQHF

V gene: TRBV6-5
J gene: TRBJ2-7
clone size: .
D gene: .
CDR3 DNA: TGTGCCAGCAGTTACTCCCGCGACAAGGTTTACGAGCAGTACTTC
CDR3 protein: CASSYSRDKVYEQYF

V gene: TRBV15
J gene: TRBJ2-1
clone size: many
D gene: TRBD2
CDR3 DNA: TGTGCCACCAGCAGAGAGGGGCTAGCGGCGGGCAATGAGCAGTTCTTC
CDR3 protein: CATSREGLAAGNEQFF

V gene: TRBV18
J gene: TRBJ2-1
clone size: many
D gene: .
CDR3 DNA: TGTGCCAGCTCACCACGGCCAGCCAGTGAGCAGTTCTTC
CDR3 protein: CASSPRPASEQFF

V gene: TRBV4-2
J gene: TRBJ2-5
clone size: many
D gene: .
CDR3 DNA: TGTGCCAGCAGCCACAACTCCCGAGGGGGAGAGACCCAGTACTTC
CDR3 protein: CASSHNSRGGETQYF

V gene: TRBV20-1
J gene: TRBJ2-3
clone size: few
D gene: .
CDR3 DNA: TGCAGTGCTAAGGCTAGCCTAAGCACAGATACGCAGTATTTT
CDR3 protein: CSAKASLSTDTQYF

V gene: TRBV28
J gene: TRBJ2-1
clone size: many
D gene: .
CDR3 DNA: TGTGCCAGCAGCTCCGTGGGAGTCGCCTACAATGAGCAGTTCTTC
CDR3 protein: CASSSVGVAYNEQFF

V gene: TRBV6-5
J gene: TRBJ1-6
clone size: .
D gene: .
CDR3 DNA: TGTGCCAGCAGTTACTCCCCCCGGACACCGAATTCACCCCTCCACTTT
CDR3 protein: CASSYSPRTPNSPLHF

V gene: TRBV19
J gene: TRBJ2-3
clone size: many
D gene: .
CDR3 DNA: TGTGCCAGTAGTTTTCCCTCATCGTTGGGAAACGACATGGATACGCAGTATTTT
CDR3 protein: CASSFPSSLGNDMDTQYF

V gene: TRBV20-1
J gene: TRBJ2-2
clone size: .
D gene: TRBD2
CDR3 DNA: TGCAGTGCCTTGGGACTAGCGGGAGTCGTGGGGGAGCTGTTTTTT
CDR3 protein: CSALGLAGVVGELFF

V gene: TRBV7-9
J gene: TRBJ2-1
clone size: many
D gene: .
CDR3 DNA: TGTGCCAGCAGCCCCCTGGTGGGAATCACCTACAATGAGCAGTTCTTC
CDR3 protein: CASSPLVGITYNEQFF

V gene: TRBV11-2
J gene: TRBJ1-5
clone size: many
D gene: .
CDR3 DNA: TGTGCCAGCAGCCCAGACAGCCCCAATCAGCCCCAGCATTTT
CDR3 protein: CASSPDSPNQPQHF

V gene: TRBV7-9
J gene: TRBJ2-3
clone size: .
D gene: .
CDR3 DNA: TGTGCCAGCAGCGGACCGGGACTGGGGGCAACAGATACGCAGTATTTT
CDR3 protein: CASSGPGLGATDTQYF

V gene: TRBV28
J gene: TRBJ2-1
clone size: .
D gene: TRBD2
CDR3 DNA: TGTGCCAGCAGCCCCCTATGGACTAGCGGGAGGAATGAGCAGTTCTTC
CDR3 protein: CASSPLWTSGRNEQFF

V gene: TRBV9
J gene: TRBJ1-5
clone size: few
D gene: .
CDR3 DNA: TGTGCCAGCAGCGTATCGGGGAATCAGCCCCAGCATTTT
CDR3 protein: CASSVSGNQPQHF

V gene: TRBV28
J gene: TRBJ2-3
clone size: few
D gene: .
CDR3 DNA: TGTGCCAGCAGTGTCGACTCCTTAATTCGGAGGTATTTT
CDR3 protein: CASSVDSLIRRYF

V gene: TRBV9
J gene: TRBJ2-2
clone size: .
D gene: TRBD2
CDR3 DNA: TGTGCCAGCAGCGTTACGGGACTAGCGGGGGACTACATGGCCGGGGAGCTGTTTTTT
CDR3 protein: CASSVTGLAGDYMAGELFF

V gene: TRBV29-1
J gene: TRBJ1-1
clone size: many
D gene: .
CDR3 DNA: TGCAGCGCAGGACTTACAGGCGGTAACACTGAAGCTTTCTTT
CDR3 protein: CSAGLTGGNTEAFF

V gene: TRBV24-1
J gene: TRBJ1-5
clone size: .
D gene: .
CDR3 DNA: TGTGCCACCAAAACGCCCGCATGGAGCAATCAGCCCCAGCATTTT
CDR3 protein: CATKTPAWSNQPQHF

V gene: TRBV19
J gene: TRBJ1-4
clone size: .
D gene: TRBD1
CDR3 DNA: TGTGCCAGTAGCGCCGGGACAGAGGGTGAAAAACTGTTTTTT
CDR3 protein: CASSAGTEGEKLFF

V gene: TRBV20-1
J gene: TRBJ2-3
clone size: few
D gene: TRBD2
CDR3 DNA: TGCAGTGCTAGTAGGACTAGCGGGTCCACAGATACGCGGTATTTT
CDR3 protein: CSASRTSGSTDTRYF